Following are 27 T cell receptor beta chains from one sample sequenced in a study of Ad26.COV2.S vaccination and SARS-CoV-2 variants. Treatment of the sample: some 19 received Ad26.COV2.S at low or high dose, single or two shots; 5 received placebo; per-sample allocation not given. The study sampled participants on day 63 after the first vaccine or placebo injection. The assay was immunoSEQ multiplex PCR, and TCRdb's table has in-frame clones only and misses some. The sample has roughly 320,000 clones; 86% are singletons. Sample: peripheral blood, taken in a trial of Ad26.COV2.S vaccine versus placebo. These receptors were collected from a person between 18 and 60 years old who received the Ad26.COV2.S COVID-19 vaccine or a placebo.

The V gene is TRBV30, the J gene TRBJ1-2; 7 bases line up with TRBD1. This CDR3 region has 13 residues. The V and J ends lost 4 bases and 7 bases, in that order; junction bases with no gene match: 9. CDR1 GTSNPN and CDR2 SVGIG come from the germline V gene (reference sequence). As DNA, the CDR3 is TGTGCCTGGAAGGGACAGCCCGTTCGTGGCTACACCTTC. Its translation: CAWKGQPVRGYTF.

This clone was seen a handful of times. This chain uses TRBV12-1 with TRBJ2-2; the table's TRBD2 call for D was not verified on the DNA. TRBV12-1 is annotated as a pseudogene. This CDR3 contains 13 residues. DNA of the CDR3: TGTGCCAGCAGCTTGCCTAAACCCGGGGAGCTGTTTTTT. It translates to CASSLPKPGELFF.

The V call is TRBV5-3, the J call TRBJ2-2; 10 bases agree with TRBD2. TRBV5-3 is classed as an ORF, of uncertain function. The length of the CDR3 is 16 residues. Losses at the gene ends were 4 bases for V and 1 base for J; bases not matched to a gene: 4. CDR3 region: CARSRGLAENTGELFF. CDR3 DNA: TGTGCCAGAAGCCGTGGACTAGCGGAGAACACCGGGGAGCTGTTTTTT.

The chain joins TRBV6-5 to TRBJ1-4, with a tentative D call TRBD1 (5 bases). Germline-derived CDR1 and CDR2 are MNHEY and SVGAGI. There are 14 residues in the CDR3. Between the trimmed V and J ends, which lost 0 bases and 12 bases, there was a span of 14 bases. The CDR3 DNA is TGTGCCAGCAGTTACTCGAAGCAGGGAGGGGAACTGTTTTTT. Translating gives CASSYSKQGGELFF.

The chain recombines TRBV4-2 with TRBJ2-4; 15 bases align to TRBD2. Germline lookup yields CDR1 LGHNA and CDR2 YNFKEQ. This CDR3 spans 20 amino acids. V lost 0 bases and J lost 4; bases outside the gene matches: 10. The CDR3 here is CASSQEGTSGGSLPKNIQYF. The DNA for the CDR3 is TGTGCCAGCAGCCAAGAAGGGACTAGCGGGGGGAGTTTGCCAAAAAACATTCAGTACTTC.

This chain joins TRBV10-1 and TRBJ2-7, with D possibly being TRBD2 (6 bases). The CDR3 runs to 14 residues. Germline CDR1 reads WNHNN; CDR2 reads SYGVQD (reference sequence). Trimming removed 8 bases at V and 5 bases at J, with 19 bases between. The CDR3 loop reads CASRGTGLKHEQYF. CDR3 DNA sequence: TGCGCCAGCCGGGGGACGGGACTGAAGCACGAGCAGTACTTC.

V usage is TRBV19 and J usage is TRBJ1-1, with 7 bases lining up with TRBD1. The germline V gene encodes CDR1 LNHDA and CDR2 SQIVND (reference sequence). V was clipped by 6 bases and J by 0 bases; unmatched bases: 13. The CDR3 is 17 residues long. The CDR3: CASRGWRTGSMNTEAFF. CDR3 sequence (DNA): TGTGCCAGTAGGGGATGGAGGACAGGCTCCATGAACACTGAAGCTTTCTTT.

V and J are TRBV18 and TRBJ1-2; D possibly corresponds to TRBD1 (5 bases). The V end was cut by 3 bases, the J end by 4 bases, with 12 bases between. CDR1 is KGHSH and CDR2 is LQKENI in the germline V gene. The CDR3 is 14 residues long. The CDR3 loop is CASSPGAVPYGYTF. In DNA, the CDR3 is TGTGCCAGCTCACCTGGGGCGGTGCCCTATGGCTACACCTTC.

The chain employs TRBV5-5 and TRBJ1-4; D might be TRBD1 (6 bases). This CDR3 is 14 amino acids long. Germline V lookup: CDR1 SGHKS, CDR2 YYEKEE (reference sequence). Trimming removed 4 bases from V and 8 bases from J, with 15 bases in between. CDR3: CASSPWGAGEKLFF. The DNA for the CDR3 is TGTGCCAGCAGCCCGTGGGGGGCCGGCGAAAAACTGTTTTTT.

This chain joins TRBV18 and TRBJ1-2; the match to TRBD1 covers 9 bases. Germline V gives CDR1 KGHSH, CDR2 LQKENI. This CDR3 has 17 amino acids. With V trimmed by 2 bases and J by 4 bases, 11 bases remained unmatched. The CDR3 sequence is CASSPARDRVYAYGYTF. The CDR3 DNA reads TGTGCCAGCTCACCAGCCCGGGACAGGGTTTATGCCTATGGCTACACCTTC.

The V gene is TRBV6-6, the J gene TRBJ1-4, with 8 bases fitting TRBD1. V dropped 5 bases and J dropped 4; count of bases not matched to a gene: 12. The CDR3 covers 17 residues. From germline, CDR1 is MNHNY and CDR2 SVGAGI (reference sequence). The chain's CDR3 is CASSPGIRGHVNEKLFF. The CDR3 DNA reads TGTGCCAGCAGTCCCGGGATCAGGGGGCATGTTAATGAAAAACTGTTTTTT.

V is TRBV11-2 and J is TRBJ2-5; 7 bases line up with TRBD2. This CDR3 region has 16 residues. Germline V gene sequence: CDR1 SGHAT, CDR2 FQNNGV. Trimming cost V 1 base and J 1 base; bases outside gene matches: 6. CDR3 in amino acids: CASSLGPGGGQETQYF. DNA of the CDR3: TGTGCCAGCAGCTTAGGGCCGGGCGGGGGCCAAGAGACCCAGTACTTC.

Comment on this clone: Other DNA sequences in this specimen translate into the identical CDR3. The gene calls are TRBV5-1 and TRBJ2-7, with TRBD1 matching 9 bases. Trimming at V came to 3 bases and at J to 1 base, leaving 2 bases not matched to a gene. The length of the CDR3 is 14 residues. Germline-derived CDR1 and CDR2 are SGHRS and YFSETQ. CDR3 nucleotide sequence: TGCGCCAGCAGCTCGACAGGGGGATCCTACGAGCAGTACTTC. Translation gives CASSSTGGSYEQYF.

The chain combines TRBV7-9 with TRBJ1-2; possibly TRBD1 for D (6 bases). In germline, CDR1 is SEHNR, CDR2 FQNEAQ (reference sequence). V lost 5 bases, J lost 3 bases, and 10 bases lay in between. The length of the CDR3 is 13 residues. The chain's CDR3 is CASSGGTYYGYTF. The CDR3 DNA follows: TGTGCCAGCAGCGGCGGGACATACTATGGCTACACCTTC.

V is TRBV7-9 and J is TRBJ1-2; 8 bases fit TRBD1. The CDR3 is made up of 14 amino acids. With V trimmed by 3 bases and J by 7 bases, 7 bases remained unmatched. From germline, CDR1 is SEHNR and CDR2 FQNEAQ (reference sequence). CDR3 nucleotides: TGTGCCAGCAGCTTCGAACAGGGGGTTGGTGGCTACACCTTC. This sequence encodes CASSFEQGVGGYTF. The whole variable domain, filled in from reference TRBV7-9 and TRBJ1-2, reads DTGVSQNPRHKITKRGQNVTFRCDPISEHNRLYWYRQTLGQGPEFLTYFQNEAQLEKSRLLSDRFSAERPKGSFSTLEIQRTEQGDSAMYLCASSFEQGVGGYTFGSGTRLTVV.

V gene TRBV11-2 combines with J gene TRBJ2-5; 16 bases are shared with TRBD2. V lost 5 bases, J lost 5 bases, and 8 bases stayed unmatched. CDR1 and CDR2 (germline): SGHAT, FQNNGV. The CDR3 is made up of 17 amino acids. Written as DNA, the CDR3 is TGTGCCAGCAGCCCAGGGACTAGCGGGGGGGCCAGGGAGACCCAGTACTTC. Residues: CASSPGTSGGARETQYF.

The genes are TRBV6-1 and TRBJ2-7, with 8 bases aligning to TRBD1. Germline-derived CDR1 and CDR2 are MNHNS and SASEGT. After removal of 0 bases from V and 1 base from J, the junction contained 14 bases not matched to a gene. The CDR3 loop spans 19 amino acids. The CDR3 loop reads CASSEARTGGYGRSYEQYF. The CDR3 nucleotides are TGTGCCAGCAGTGAAGCAAGAACAGGGGGATACGGTAGGTCCTACGAGCAGTACTTC.

This chain uses TRBV5-4 with TRBJ1-1, with D hard to call. CDR1 and CDR2 from the germline V gene are SGHNT and YYREEE (reference sequence). Trimming pared 3 bases from V and 1 base from J, leaving 13 bases between. The length of the CDR3 is 15 residues. The CDR3 sequence is CASSSRLVGNTEAFF. In DNA form, the CDR3 reads TGTGCCAGCAGCTCACGACTCGTTGGGAACACTGAAGCTTTCTTT.

The chain has TRBV5-1 and TRBJ2-7; 7 nucleotides line up with TRBD1. This CDR3 comprises 15 residues. V was clipped by 0 bases and J by 4 bases; unmatched bases: 7. In germline, CDR1 is SGHRS, CDR2 YFSETQ. The CDR3 sequence: CASSLVGTANYEQYF. CDR3 bases: TGCGCCAGCAGCTTGGTTGGGACAGCAAATTACGAGCAGTACTTC.

The chain recombines TRBV5-5 with TRBJ2-7; 7 bases line up with TRBD1. The CDR3 totals 15 residues. V dropped 9 bases and J dropped 3; count of bases not matched to a gene: 15. Per germline, CDR1 SGHKS and CDR2 YYEKEE (reference sequence). The CDR3 loop reads CATREGATGVYEQYF. The CDR3 DNA reads TGTGCCACCCGAGAGGGGGCGACAGGCGTCTACGAGCAGTACTTC.

The CDR3 here is CSASNGGGPSYEQYF. The CDR3 DNA reads TGCAGTGCTAGTAACGGCGGGGGTCCTTCCTACGAGCAGTACTTC. The chain is built from TRBV20-1 and TRBJ2-7; 7 bases map to TRBD2. Trimming removed 3 bases from V and 1 base from J; junction bases left unmatched: 9. The CDR3 sequence is 15 residues long. Germline assignment: CDR1 DFQATT and CDR2 SNEGSKA (reference sequence).

The rearrangement joins TRBV5-1 to TRBJ1-1, with no clear D. There are 13 residues in the CDR3. From germline, CDR1 is SGHRS and CDR2 YFSETQ. The V and J ends lost 2 bases and 5 bases respectively, with 10 bases between them. CDR3 loop: CASSFGEKTEAFF. Here the CDR3 DNA reads TGCGCCAGCAGCTTTGGGGAAAAGACTGAAGCTTTCTTT.

This chain joins TRBV11-3 and TRBJ2-1; 9 bases line up with TRBD2. J lost 4 bases, V lost 5 bases, and 9 bases had no gene match. The CDR3 runs to 16 residues. CDR1 and CDR2 from the germline V gene are SGHNT and YENEEA. The CDR3 loop is CASSQGSGGRYNEQFF. The DNA of the CDR3 is TGTGCCAGCAGCCAGGGCAGCGGGGGGCGATACAATGAGCAGTTCTTC.

This chain joins TRBV14 and TRBJ2-1; D not resolved. Trimming removed 6 bases from V and 3 bases from J, with 15 bases in between. The germline CDR1 and CDR2 sequences are SGHDN and FVKESK. The CDR3 has 15 residues. The CDR3 nucleotides read TGTGCCAGCAGTATTTCCGTCGGCATCTACAATGAGCAGTTCTTC. This translates into CASSISVGIYNEQFF.

The chain combines TRBV29-1 with TRBJ1-2; D not certain. Germline V lookup: CDR1 SQVTM, CDR2 ANQGSEA. The CDR3 runs to 14 residues. V lost 8 bases and J 0 bases, leaving 16 bases between the germline ends. Written as DNA, the CDR3 is TGCAGCACACGTACCGGACGCCCTAACTATGGCTACACCTTC. Translating it yields CSTRTGRPNYGYTF.

This chain links TRBV5-6 with TRBJ2-3, with 7 positions matching TRBD1. The CDR3 is 16 residues long. V lost 2 bases, J lost 2 bases, and 8 bases stayed unmatched. In germline, CDR1 is SGHDT, CDR2 YYEEEE. CDR3 sequence (DNA): TGTGCCAGCAGCTTAACCGGGACAGTGATCACAGATACGCAGTATTTT. Encoded protein: CASSLTGTVITDTQYF.

This chain connects TRBV9 to TRBJ2-1; 9 bases are a match to TRBD1. From germline, CDR1 is SGDLS and CDR2 YYNGEE. J was trimmed by 1 base and V by 2 bases; bases with no gene match: 1. The CDR3 runs to 15 residues. CDR3 protein: CASSVGQGSYNEQFF. The CDR3 DNA is TGTGCCAGCAGCGTGGGACAGGGATCCTACAATGAGCAGTTCTTC.